The entry below gives a single T cell receptor beta chain sequence along with its context. Its antigen remains unknown. The PCR used 60 Vbeta and 13 Jbeta primers. Assay: immunoSEQ multiplex PCR; the TCRdb copy retains only in-frame clones and omits some. The sample consists of 150,000 to 200,000 clones, around 73% of them appearing once. These data belong to a study of cytomegalovirus exposure and HLA in healthy donors. On the study more broadly: From about 179 million T cells, an earlier analysis saw around 120 million unique TCR beta sequences.

The CDR3 runs to 15 residues. The germline gives CDR1 SQVTM, CDR2 ANQGSEA. Germline trimming cut 8 bases from V and 3 bases from J; bases unmatched to any gene: 13. Study-level results: Of the V segments, some could not be distinguished, including TRBV6-2 and TRBV6-3, and were excluded. Productive rates of about 90% or about 30% were seen for most TCR beta V segments in an earlier analysis.

This sequence joins TRBV29-1 and TRBJ2-3; 8 bases map to TRBD2. This receptor was obtained from a male donor in good health and CMV-seronegative. The sample consisted of PBMCs. In DNA form, the CDR3 reads TGCAGCCTCACTAGGGCCCGCGGGGGGACAGATACGCAGTATTTT. As protein: CSLTRARGGTDTQYF.